Shown below are 20 T cell receptor beta chains from a single sample sequenced in a study of T cell responses to AZD1222 COVID-19 vaccine. The method was immunoSEQ multiplex PCR; TCRdb's version includes in-frame clones alone and lacks a portion of them. The sample records approximately 100,000 clones, 87% being singletons. The specimen was peripheral blood, collected on day 0 of AZD1222 vaccination. These receptors came from an adult in good health.

This clone has a handful of counts. J is TRBJ2-1 and V is TRBV2, with D perhaps TRBD1 (6 bases). Germline CDR1 reads SNHLY; CDR2 reads FYNNEI. This CDR3 is built from 15 residues. Deletions cut 8 bases from V and 0 bases from J, with 14 bases between. The chain's CDR3 is CASDTGTSSYNEQFF. The CDR3 DNA reads as TGTGCCAGCGATACAGGGACCAGCTCCTACAATGAGCAGTTCTTC.

The V and J genes are TRBV9 and TRBJ2-2; D ambiguous. The germline V and J ends were trimmed by 0 bases and 5 bases, with 8 bases remaining between them. Per germline, CDR1 SGDLS and CDR2 YYNGEE. CDR3 size: 14 residues. The CDR3 DNA reads as TGTGCCAGCAGCGTAGTGGATGAGACCGGGGAGCTGTTTTTT. It is translated as CASSVVDETGELFF.

J is TRBJ2-1 and V is TRBV7-3, with D maybe TRBD2 (6 bases). The germline V gene encodes CDR1 SGHTA and CDR2 FQGTGA. V gave up 3 bases and J gave up 1 base, with 7 bases separating them. The CDR3 is 14 amino acids. CDR3 sequence (DNA): TGTGCCAGCAGCTTGGGGGGATCCTACAATGAGCAGTTCTTC. Its translation: CASSLGGSYNEQFF.

This chain links TRBV4-1 with TRBJ1-5; D remains unclear. From germline, CDR1 is MGHRA and CDR2 YSYEKL. The CDR3 runs 16 residues. V was clipped by 0 bases and J by 0 bases, with 9 bases between them. CDR3 DNA: TGCGCCAGCAGCCAAGACGACGGGAATAGCAATCAGCCCCAGCATTTT. Translated: CASSQDDGNSNQPQHF.

This clone was found once. The V gene is TRBV7-9, the J gene TRBJ1-1, with D maybe TRBD1 (5 bases). This CDR3 comprises 11 residues. Germline loops: CDR1 SEHNR, CDR2 FQNEAQ (reference sequence). Between the trimmed V and J ends, which lost 5 bases and 7 bases, there was a span of 8 bases. This CDR3 is CASSPGGEAFF. DNA of the CDR3: TGTGCCAGCAGCCCGGGGGGTGAAGCTTTCTTT.

This chain joins TRBV2 and TRBJ1-2; D may be TRBD1 (6 bases). The CDR3 contains 14 residues. In germline, CDR1 is SNHLY, CDR2 FYNNEI. V gave up 3 bases and J gave up 4 bases, with 12 bases separating them. CDR3 DNA sequence: TGTGCCAGCAGTGACCAGGGGCTCGGCTATGGCTACACCTTC. This translates into CASSDQGLGYGYTF.

This clone appeared once. The chain uses TRBV4-3 and TRBJ1-2; D ambiguous. Germline V lookup: CDR1 LGHNA, CDR2 YSLEER. CDR3 length: 13 residues. The V end lost 0 bases, the J end lost 7 bases, and 9 bases lay between the germline ends. The CDR3 nucleotides read TGCGCCAGCAGCCAAGATCTGGGTGCTGGCTACACCTTC. Residues: CASSQDLGAGYTF.

The chain's CDR3 is CASSKAGGAGGYTF. DNA for the CDR3: TGTGCCAGCAGTAAGGCAGGGGGCGCCGGTGGCTACACCTTC. The V gene is TRBV28, the J gene TRBJ1-2; 8 bases map to TRBD1. Germline-derived CDR1 and CDR2 are MDHEN and SYDVKM. This CDR3 contains 14 residues. Trimming took 5 bases from V and 7 from J; bases not matched to a gene: 9.

This chain links TRBV11-3 with TRBJ2-1, with TRBD1 as a possible D gene (6 bases). V was shortened by 5 bases and J by 0 bases, with 8 bases between the two germline ends. CDR3 size: 14 residues. Germline V gene data show CDR1 as SGHNT and CDR2 as YENEEA. CDR3 region: CASSRGGSYNEQFF. CDR3 DNA: TGTGCCAGCAGCCGAGGGGGCTCCTACAATGAGCAGTTCTTC.

The chain employs TRBV6-2 or TRBV6-3 and TRBJ2-7; 7 bases are shared with TRBD2. This CDR3 is 17 amino acids long. J was trimmed by 1 base and V by 5 bases; bases with no gene match: 14. The germline gives CDR1 MNHEY, CDR2 SVGEGT. The CDR3 protein is CASSDERAGVGSYEQYF. CDR3 sequence (DNA): TGTGCCAGCAGTGACGAGAGGGCGGGAGTTGGGTCCTACGAGCAGTACTTC.

This chain links TRBV29-1 with TRBJ1-1, with D maybe TRBD1 (5 bases). V lost 3 bases and J 0 bases, leaving 11 bases between the germline ends. Per the germline V gene, CDR1 is SQVTM and CDR2 is ANQGSEA. CDR3 length: 14 residues. The CDR3 DNA reads as TGCAGCGTTGATTGGGGGTTAATGAACACTGAAGCTTTCTTT. Translating gives CSVDWGLMNTEAFF.

CDR3 in DNA: TGTGCCAGCAGCCCCATCGGCGTCACAGATACGCAGTATTTT. Residues: CASSPIGVTDTQYF. The chain combines TRBV7-9 with TRBJ2-3, with D unclear. CDR1 and CDR2 from the germline V gene are SEHNR and FQNEAQ (reference sequence). V was shortened by 5 bases and J by 2 bases, with 11 bases between the two germline ends. This CDR3 comprises 14 residues.

The V call is TRBV18, the J call TRBJ1-5; 7 bases are shared with TRBD1. Germline CDR1 is KGHSH and CDR2 is LQKENI. V shed 4 bases and J 0 bases; nucleotides not matched to a gene: 3. This CDR3 has 15 amino acids. Written as DNA, the CDR3 is TGTGCCAGCTCACGAGGGACAGATAGCAATCAGCCCCAGCATTTT. Translation: CASSRGTDSNQPQHF.

In this sample, this clone turned up once. The CDR3: CASRDRGSTNEKLFF. CDR3 DNA: TGTGCCAGTAGGGACAGGGGGTCGACTAATGAAAAACTGTTTTTT. J is TRBJ1-4 and V is TRBV19; TRBD1 matches at 10 bases. The CDR3 has 15 residues. Trimming cost V 6 bases and J 2 bases; bases outside gene matches: 3. Germline assignment: CDR1 LNHDA and CDR2 SQIVND (reference sequence).

This clone is a singleton in its sample. The chain couples TRBV2 to TRBJ2-6; 11 bases line up with TRBD1. Germline assignment: CDR1 SNHLY and CDR2 FYNNEI. Unmatched junction bases numbered 5, after V lost 5 bases and J lost 8 bases. The CDR3 is made up of 15 amino acids. CDR3 sequence reads: CASSPGTGGTNVLTF. DNA of the CDR3: TGTGCCAGCAGTCCCGGGACAGGGGGTACCAACGTCCTGACTTTC.

This clone was seen a single time. The V and J genes are TRBV21-1 and TRBJ1-5. TRBV21-1 is a listed pseudogene. The CDR3 runs to 17 residues. CDR3 in DNA: TGTGCCAGCAGCAAGACACGATGTAGCGATAGCAATCAGCCCCAGCATTTT. Its translation: CASSKTRCSDSNQPQHF.

This rearrangement joins TRBV7-3 to TRBJ1-4; 12 bases are a match to TRBD1. Looked up from germline, CDR1 is SGHTA and CDR2 is FQGTGA. This CDR3 has 15 residues. V lost 4 bases and J lost 12; bases outside the gene matches: 9. The CDR3 loop reads CASSSYPGQGAQLFF. DNA for the CDR3: TGTGCCAGCAGCTCGTACCCGGGACAGGGGGCGCAACTGTTTTTT.

This clone was recorded once. The V gene is TRBV14, the J gene TRBJ1-2; the D is unclear. The germline CDR1 and CDR2 sequences are SGHDN and FVKESK. There are 13 residues in the CDR3. Trimming left V 5 bases short and J 1 base short, with 8 bases between. CDR3 residues: CASSVGLNYGYTF. The CDR3 region has the DNA TGTGCCAGCAGCGTCGGTCTTAACTATGGCTACACCTTC.

V and J are TRBV30 and TRBJ2-1; tentative D call: TRBD2 (5 bases). Germline V gene data show CDR1 as GTSNPN and CDR2 as SVGIG (reference sequence). V dropped 5 bases and J dropped 6 bases, with 11 bases sitting between them. CDR3 length: 12 residues. CDR3 DNA sequence: TGTGCCTGGCGGGAAAGGTTCAATGAGCAGTTCTTC. This gives the protein CAWRERFNEQFF.

This chain joins TRBV11-2 and TRBJ2-3, with unresolved D. Germline CDR1 is SGHAT and CDR2 is FQNNGV. The V and J ends lost 3 bases and 2 bases respectively, with 15 bases between them. The CDR3 runs to 16 residues. The CDR3 coding sequence is TGTGCCAGCAGCTTTTTAGGCCCCGGAGACACAGATACGCAGTATTTT. It is translated as CASSFLGPGDTDTQYF.